This is a list of T cell receptor beta chains from one sample in a study of blood T cell repertoires in COVID-19. TCRdb's copy holds only in-frame clones and misses some; the assay was immunoSEQ multiplex PCR. The data hold tens of thousands of clones, with roughly 89% observed a single time. The sample comprised peripheral blood. The receptors stem from a human donor in a cohort sampled during active COVID-19. Both conserved end residues are part of each CDR3. The D gene is left open where the match is weak. Not every row has a clone size; where given, it reads once, few, many or a size class.

.,17,TRBJ2-5,.,TRBV5-1,CASSLARGGSNMETQYF,TGCGCCAGCAGCTTGGCCAGGGGCGGGAGTAACATGGAGACCCAGTACTTC
.,14,TRBJ2-1,.,TRBV11-2,CASSWRPVDNEQFF,TGTGCCAGCAGCTGGCGGCCAGTGGACAATGAGCAGTTCTTC
TRBD1,15,TRBJ1-1,.,TRBV5-1,CASSLDTGGNTEAFF,TGCGCCAGCAGCTTGGACACAGGGGGGAACACTGAAGCTTTCTTT
TRBD1,14,TRBJ1-5,few,TRBV30,CAWSLQGAGQPQHF,TGTGCCTGGAGTTTACAGGGGGCAGGGCAGCCCCAGCATTTT
TRBD1,15,TRBJ2-5,.,TRBV11-2,CASSFGQGTRETQYF,TGTGCCAGCAGCTTCGGACAGGGCACCAGAGAGACCCAGTACTTC
TRBD1,15,TRBJ2-1,.,TRBV18,CASSPRQGPNNEQFF,TGTGCCAGCTCACCACGACAGGGGCCGAACAATGAGCAGTTCTTC
TRBD1,16,TRBJ2-2,.,TRBV11-3,CASSTGTGWNTGELFF,TGTGCCAGCAGCACTGGGACAGGGTGGAACACCGGGGAGCTGTTTTTT
.,15,TRBJ1-1,.,TRBV19,CASKTTFSMNTEAFF,TGTGCCAGTAAAACGACTTTTTCCATGAACACTGAAGCTTTCTTT
.,11,TRBJ2-7,.,TRBV7-9,CASSLLYEQYF,TGTGCCAGCAGCTTACTTTACGAGCAGTACTTC
.,15,TRBJ1-3,.,TRBV6-5,CASSYSGLSGNTIYF,TGTGCCAGCAGTTACTCGGGACTTTCTGGAAACACCATATATTTT
TRBD1,15,TRBJ2-3,.,TRBV9,CASSVRQGAPDTQYF,TGTGCCAGCAGCGTTCGACAGGGGGCCCCAGATACGCAGTATTTT
.,11,TRBJ2-7,.,TRBV28,CASRAPYEQYF,TGTGCCAGCAGGGCCCCTTACGAGCAGTACTTC
TRBD1,14,TRBJ2-7,.,TRBV3-1/TRBV3-2,CASSPGQGEYEQYF,TGTGCCAGCAGCCCCGGACAGGGAGAATACGAGCAGTACTTC
TRBD1,18,TRBJ2-1,once,TRBV6-4,CASSEWWDRSASYNEQFF,TGTGCCAGCAGTGAATGGTGGGACAGGAGCGCCTCCTACAATGAGCAGTTCTTC
TRBD1,18,TRBJ1-6,.,TRBV9,CASIHYRQGITYNSPLHF,TGTGCCAGCATCCACTACAGACAGGGGATCACCTATAATTCACCCCTCCACTTT
TRBD2,13,TRBJ2-2,.,TRBV19,CASDSGGTGELFF,TGTGCCAGTGATAGCGGGGGAACCGGGGAGCTGTTTTTT
TRBD2,15,TRBJ2-3,.,TRBV11-2,CASSAQRGGRDTQYF,TGTGCCAGCAGCGCACAGCGGGGGGGCCGGGATACGCAGTATTTT
TRBD2,14,TRBJ2-2,.,TRBV30,CAWTGLVSTGELFF,TGTGCCTGGACGGGACTAGTGTCCACCGGGGAGCTGTTTTTT
TRBD1,16,TRBJ1-2,.,TRBV5-1,CASSALGQIANYGYTF,TGCGCCAGCAGCGCATTGGGACAGATAGCTAACTATGGCTACACCTTC
TRBD1,17,TRBJ2-7,.,TRBV9,CASSPSSGQGADYEQYF,TGTGCCAGCAGCCCATCGTCAGGGCAGGGGGCGGATTACGAGCAGTACTTC